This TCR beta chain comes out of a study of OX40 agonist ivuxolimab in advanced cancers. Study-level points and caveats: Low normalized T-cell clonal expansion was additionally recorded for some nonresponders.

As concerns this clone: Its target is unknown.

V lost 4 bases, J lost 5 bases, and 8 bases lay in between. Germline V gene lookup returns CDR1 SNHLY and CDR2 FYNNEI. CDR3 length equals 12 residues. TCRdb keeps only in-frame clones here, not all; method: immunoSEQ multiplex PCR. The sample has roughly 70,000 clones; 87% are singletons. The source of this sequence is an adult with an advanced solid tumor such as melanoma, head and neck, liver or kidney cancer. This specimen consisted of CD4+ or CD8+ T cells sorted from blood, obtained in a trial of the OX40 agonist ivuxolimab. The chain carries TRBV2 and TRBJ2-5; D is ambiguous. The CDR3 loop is CASSASLETQYF. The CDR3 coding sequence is TGTGCCAGCAGTGCCAGCCTCGAGACCCAGTACTTC.